These 27 T cell receptor beta chains were sequenced from one sample in a study of blood T cell repertoires in COVID-19. Produced via immunoSEQ multiplex PCR; TCRdb's table is partial and in-frame only. This table holds roughly 250,000 clones, around 83% found once. Sequenced sample: peripheral blood. These receptors were collected from a man between 40 and 49 years old with acute or convalescent COVID-19.

This clone was seen only once. The chain is built from TRBV19 and TRBJ1-2; D gene unclear. V was clipped by 6 bases and J by 4 bases, with 21 bases between them. Germline loops: CDR1 LNHDA, CDR2 SQIVND (reference sequence). This CDR3 contains 16 residues. CDR3 sequence: CASSTFNLEGLYGYTF. In nucleotides, the CDR3 is TGTGCCAGTAGCACCTTTAATTTGGAGGGCCTCTATGGCTACACCTTC.

The chain recombines TRBV7-8 with TRBJ1-1, with 9 bases matching TRBD1. V was pared by 5 bases and J by 3 bases, with 7 bases of the junction left unmatched. The germline V gene has CDR1 SGHVS and CDR2 FQNEAQ. CDR3 size: 15 residues. The CDR3 region has the DNA TGTGCCAGCAGCACTAGGGACAGGGCGGACACTGAAGCTTTCTTT. Amino acid sequence: CASSTRDRADTEAFF.

This clone was detected only once. The chain joins TRBV7-3 to TRBJ2-2; D not resolved. The CDR3 runs 15 residues. Trimming took off 6 bases at V and 0 bases at J, with 11 bases between the two ends. Germline-derived CDR1 and CDR2 are SGHTA and FQGTGA. CDR3 nucleotide sequence: TGTGCCAGCAGGAAAACATCAACGAACACCGGGGAGCTGTTTTTT. This codes for CASRKTSTNTGELFF.

This chain connects TRBV5-6 to TRBJ2-7, with D tentatively TRBD2 (5 bases). Between the trimmed V and J ends, which lost 4 bases and 0 bases, there was a span of 11 bases. Germline-derived CDR1 and CDR2 are SGHDT and YYEEEE. The CDR3 covers 14 residues. CDR3 amino acids: CASSLIGSSYEQYF. CDR3 in DNA: TGTGCCAGCAGCCTCATAGGGAGCTCCTACGAGCAGTACTTC.

CDR3 bases: TGCAGCGTGACCCCCGGCAGGGGCCGTAACTATGGCTACACCTTC. This encodes CSVTPGRGRNYGYTF. V is TRBV29-1 and J is TRBJ1-2; maybe TRBD1 (6 bases). The germline gives CDR1 SQVTM, CDR2 ANQGSEA. V shed 6 bases and J shed 1 base, with 18 bases lying between them. The CDR3 spans 15 residues.

The chain is built from TRBV5-1 and TRBJ2-5, with D tentatively TRBD1 (6 bases). Between the trimmed V and J ends, which lost 1 base and 2 bases, there was a span of 9 bases. Germline CDR1 SGHRS, CDR2 YFSETQ. CDR3 length equals 14 residues. The CDR3 reads CASSLMDRQETQYF. The CDR3 region has the DNA TGCGCCAGCAGCTTGATGGACAGACAAGAGACCCAGTACTTC.

The rearrangement uses TRBV9 and TRBJ2-1, with 8 positions matching TRBD2. V lost 4 bases, J lost 0 bases, and 6 bases stayed unmatched. This CDR3 region has 16 residues. Germline CDR1 reads SGDLS; CDR2 reads YYNGEE. The CDR3 nucleotides read TGTGCCAGCAGCTCCTCAGCGGGGGACTCCTACAATGAGCAGTTCTTC. As protein: CASSSSAGDSYNEQFF.

The V gene is TRBV5-1, the J gene TRBJ1-2; a weak D match, TRBD1 (5 bases). V was pared by 4 bases and J by 1 base, with 14 bases between. Germline CDR1 reads SGHRS; CDR2 reads YFSETQ. This CDR3 is built from 15 residues. For the CDR3, the DNA is TGCGCCAGCAGCCGGGACTTCTATGGTAACTATGGCTACACCTTC. Amino acids: CASSRDFYGNYGYTF.

This sequence joins TRBV5-6 and TRBJ2-5; D perhaps matches TRBD1 (6 bases). This CDR3 has 14 residues. V lost 0 bases to trimming and J lost 2 bases, with 8 bases between them. Germline V gives CDR1 SGHDT, CDR2 YYEEEE. CDR3 DNA: TGTGCCAGCAGCTTGGTGGACAGTCAAGAGACCCAGTACTTC. Translation gives CASSLVDSQETQYF.

This clone was seen a few times. The chain is built from TRBV2 and TRBJ2-1, with D perhaps TRBD2 (5 bases). The germline V gene encodes CDR1 SNHLY and CDR2 FYNNEI. CDR3 length equals 14 residues. V was clipped by 4 bases and J by 5 bases, with 12 bases between them. DNA of the CDR3: TGTGCCAGCAGTGCCTCCACTAGAAACAATGAGCAGTTCTTC. It is translated as CASSASTRNNEQFF. Filled out from reference TRBV2 and TRBJ2-1, the complete variable domain reads EPEVTQTPSHQVTQMGQEVILRCVPISNHLYFYWYRQILGQKVEFLVSFYNNEISEKSEIFDDQFSVERPDGSNFTLKIRSTKLEDSAMYFCASSASTRNNEQFFGPGTRLTVL.

The rearrangement links TRBV9 to TRBJ1-2; D remains unclear. Deletions cut 0 bases from V and 4 bases from J, with 10 bases between. The CDR3 sequence is 14 residues long. CDR1 is SGDLS, CDR2 YYNGEE, per germline. CDR3 region: CASSVGGGSYGYTF. The CDR3 DNA reads TGTGCCAGCAGCGTAGGCGGAGGGAGCTATGGCTACACCTTC.

This clone was seen once. V and J are TRBV6-2 or TRBV6-3 and TRBJ1-5; 7 bases match TRBD1. Germline trimming cut 5 bases from V and 7 bases from J; bases unmatched to any gene: 11. The CDR3 is made up of 15 amino acids. Germline-derived CDR1 and CDR2 are MNHEY and SVGEGT. The CDR3 bases are TGTGCCAGCAGTCAGATCTACAGGGGAACGCAGCCCCAGCATTTT. Protein sequence: CASSQIYRGTQPQHF.

This clone was recorded only once. This rearrangement joins TRBV19 to TRBJ1-4; the match to TRBD1 covers 7 bases. Germline trimming cut 5 bases from V and 4 bases from J; bases unmatched to any gene: 7. CDR3 length equals 15 residues. In germline, CDR1 is LNHDA, CDR2 SQIVND (reference sequence). The CDR3 nucleotides read TGTGCCAGTAGTCCGGCCGGGACAGATAATGAAAAACTGTTTTTT. Translation gives CASSPAGTDNEKLFF.

This rearrangement joins TRBV5-1 to TRBJ1-2, with a possible D match to TRBD1 (5 bases). V was clipped by 0 bases and J by 7 bases, with 13 bases between them. The CDR3 has 14 residues. Germline-derived CDR1 and CDR2 are SGHRS and YFSETQ. CDR3 nucleotide sequence: TGCGCCAGCAGCTTGGAGAAGGGGCGTGGTGGCTACACCTTC. Encoded protein: CASSLEKGRGGYTF.

The rearrangement links TRBV6-5 to TRBJ2-2; 8 nucleotides match TRBD1. The J segment lost 5 bases and the V segment lost 10 bases, leaving 6 bases of the junction unmatched. From germline, CDR1 is MNHEY and CDR2 SVGAGI. This CDR3 comprises 13 residues. The DNA of the CDR3 is TGTGCCACCAGGACAGGGTGGACCGGGGAGCTGTTTTTT. This codes for CATRTGWTGELFF.

The chain links TRBV7-2 to TRBJ2-1; no reliable D call. Trimming removed 5 bases at V and 0 bases at J, with 11 bases between. The CDR3 contains 15 residues. The V gene's germline CDR1 is SGHTA and CDR2 FQGNSA. The CDR3 DNA reads TGTGCCAGCAGCGGGCAAGTTAGCTCCTACAATGAGCAGTTCTTC. Amino acids: CASSGQVSSYNEQFF.

J is TRBJ1-3 and V is TRBV6-1, with D perhaps TRBD1 (6 bases). Trimming shortened V by 2 bases and J by 5 bases, and 10 bases separated the two germline ends. The CDR3 is 14 residues long. Germline CDR1 reads MNHNS; CDR2 reads SASEGT. CDR3 sequence: CASSEHRDRNTIYF. CDR3 in DNA: TGTGCCAGCAGTGAACACAGGGACCGAAACACCATATATTTT.

V usage is TRBV25-1 and J usage is TRBJ1-5, with 9 positions matching TRBD1. Germline V gives CDR1 MGHDK, CDR2 SYGVNS. The CDR3 extends over 14 amino acids. J lost 6 bases, V lost 8 bases, and 8 bases had no gene match. Here the CDR3 DNA reads TGTGCCAGCGGCGAACCGGGACAGGGTCAGCCCCAGCATTTT. It translates to CASGEPGQGQPQHF.

The genes are TRBV5-1 and TRBJ1-4; D call uncertain. The CDR3 runs 14 residues. Looked up from germline, CDR1 is SGHRS and CDR2 is YFSETQ. Trimming took off 1 base at V and 3 bases at J, with 7 bases between the two ends. CDR3 sequence (DNA): TGCGCCAGCAGCTTGTCCAGATCTAATGAAAAACTGTTTTTT. Protein sequence: CASSLSRSNEKLFF. The whole variable domain, remainder taken from reference TRBV5-1 and TRBJ1-4, is KAGVTQTPRYLIKTRGQQVTLSCSPISGHRSVSWYQQTPGQGLQFLFEYFSETQRNKGNFPGRFSGRQFSNSRSEMNVSTLELGDSALYLCASSLSRSNEKLFFGSGTQLSVL.

V and J are TRBV6-5 and TRBJ1-2, with TRBD1 as a possible D gene (6 bases). The CDR3 has 14 residues. The V gene's germline CDR1 is MNHEY and CDR2 SVGAGI. Trimming stripped 6 bases from V and 3 bases from J, with 14 bases between. The CDR3, as DNA: TGTGCCAGCAGGGACCCCAGGGGCCACTATGGCTACACCTTC. Its protein product is CASRDPRGHYGYTF.

The chain uses TRBV30 and TRBJ1-1; TRBD1 matches at 9 bases. J was trimmed by 4 bases and V by 3 bases; bases with no gene match: 3. Germline V gene data show CDR1 as GTSNPN and CDR2 as SVGIG (reference sequence). The CDR3 consists of 13 residues. The CDR3 DNA sequence: TGTGCCTGGAGGGGACAGGGATTCACTGAAGCTTTCTTT. It codes for CAWRGQGFTEAFF. Based on the CDR3 plus reference TRBV30 and TRBJ1-1, the full variable domain is SQTIHQWPATLVQPVGSPLSLECTVEGTSNPNLYWYRQAAGRGLQLLFYSVGIGQISSEVPQNLSASRPQDRQFILSSKKLLLSDSGFYLCAWRGQGFTEAFFGQGTRLTVV.

V and J are TRBV6-5 and TRBJ1-1, with 10 bases that match TRBD1. This CDR3 has 14 amino acids. Germline trimming cut 10 bases from V and 4 bases from J; bases unmatched to any gene: 9. From germline, CDR1 is MNHEY and CDR2 SVGAGI. DNA of the CDR3: TGTGCCACTATAACCGGGACAGGGGCCACTGAAGCTTTCTTT. Its translation: CATITGTGATEAFF.

This clone was counted a few times. The chain employs TRBV5-1 and TRBJ1-4, with TRBD1 matching over 7 bases. From germline, CDR1 is SGHRS and CDR2 YFSETQ. J lost 4 bases, V lost 5 bases, and 11 bases had no gene match. CDR3 length: 16 amino acids. Here the CDR3 reads CASSSFPGQLNEKLFF. The CDR3 DNA sequence: TGCGCCAGCAGTTCGTTTCCGGGACAGCTTAATGAAAAACTGTTTTTT.

The CDR3, as DNA: TGTGCCAGCAGCCCCACCGGGACCTACAATGAGCAGTTCTTC. Protein product: CASSPTGTYNEQFF. The genes are TRBV7-3 and TRBJ2-1, with D possibly matching TRBD2 (5 bases). Trimming took 5 bases from V and 2 from J, leaving 10 bases between them. From germline, CDR1 is SGHTA and CDR2 FQGTGA. The CDR3 extends over 14 amino acids.

The count of this clone is one. V usage is TRBV5-6 and J usage is TRBJ1-2, with no clear D. V lost 3 bases, J lost 3 bases, and 21 bases lay in between. Germline CDR1 reads SGHDT; CDR2 reads YYEEEE. CDR3 length: 17 amino acids. CDR3 DNA: TGTGCCAGCAGCTCCGGACTTTCCCCGAACTACGACTATGGCTACACCTTC. Encoded protein: CASSSGLSPNYDYGYTF.

J is TRBJ1-1 and V is TRBV9, with D possibly being TRBD1 (6 bases). CDR1 is SGDLS and CDR2 is YYNGEE in the germline V gene. V lost 4 bases and J 2 bases, leaving 12 bases between the germline ends. The CDR3 covers 14 residues. CDR3 residues: CASSPRDTNTEAFF. The CDR3 DNA reads as TGTGCCAGCAGCCCCCGGGACACAAACACTGAAGCTTTCTTT.

The chain carries TRBV6-4 and TRBJ1-5; perhaps TRBD1 as D (5 bases). CDR3 length equals 19 residues. Trimming left V 0 bases short and J 1 base short, with 19 bases between. Germline-derived CDR1 and CDR2 are MRHNA and SNTAGT. In DNA form, the CDR3 reads TGTGCCAGCAGTGACTCAAAACGAACCAGGGAGGCGAGCAATCAGCCCCAGCATTTT. Protein product: CASSDSKRTREASNQPQHF.